Sequencing of this T cell receptor (beta chain) was carried out in a study of blood T cell repertoires in COVID-19. Unmatched junction bases numbered 6, after V lost 5 bases and J lost 7 bases. In germline, CDR1 is SQVTM, CDR2 ANQGSEA. The CDR3 consists of 13 residues. Profiled with immunoSEQ multiplex PCR; TCRdb holds only in-frame clones, not every one. The sample comprises under 250,000 clones, approximately 84% of which are singletons, and under 5% rests with the top ten. The chain couples TRBV29-1 to TRBJ2-1; TRBD2 matches at 9 bases. The material sequenced was peripheral blood. This receptor was taken from a man in his forties or fifties with acute or convalescent COVID-19. The CDR3 nucleotides are TGCAGCGTTTTGCGGGGGGGCAGGAATGAGCAGTTCTTC. Translated: CSVLRGGRNEQFF.